These 27 T cell receptor beta chains were sequenced from one sample in a study of shared clonotypes between healthy human individuals. Assay used: immunoSEQ multiplex PCR; TCRdb lists only in-frame clones, some missing. The table has about 1 million clones, about 76% seen once; the top ten hold approximately 1.5%. The sequenced sample consisted of memory CD4+ T cells sorted from blood. Subset in this sample: CD45RA-negative fraction. The receptors shown here come from a man between 18 and 35 years old in good health.

This clone showed up just once. The chain employs TRBV18 and TRBJ2-7, with D maybe TRBD2 (5 bases). CDR3 length: 15 residues. The V end lost 0 bases, the J end lost 5 bases, and 14 bases lay between the germline ends. Germline V CDR1 and CDR2: KGHSH, LQKENI. The CDR3 reads CASSPPSRGSHEQYF. The CDR3 coding sequence is TGTGCCAGCTCACCACCGTCCCGAGGGTCCCACGAGCAGTACTTC.

The genes are TRBV6-5 and TRBJ2-3, with 11 bases aligning to TRBD1. The CDR3 has 15 residues. V lost 6 bases to trimming and J lost 6 bases; unmatched junction nucleotides: 8. Per germline, CDR1 MNHEY and CDR2 SVGAGI. The CDR3 nucleotides read TGTGCCAGCAGAACCGGGACAGGGGGTGGGGATACGCAGTATTTT. This sequence encodes CASRTGTGGGDTQYF.

This clone was counted only a few times. The rearrangement joins TRBV2 to TRBJ1-1; D remains unclear. The CDR3 has 13 residues. Looked up from germline, CDR1 is SNHLY and CDR2 is FYNNEI. Trimming removed 4 bases at V and 0 bases at J, with 6 bases between. The CDR3 is CASSAGMNTEAFF. Written as DNA, the CDR3 is TGTGCCAGCAGTGCTGGGATGAACACTGAAGCTTTCTTT.

V is TRBV19 and J is TRBJ1-4, with 7 positions matching TRBD1. CDR1 is LNHDA and CDR2 is SQIVND in the germline V gene (reference sequence). Germline trimming cut 5 bases from V and 3 bases from J; bases unmatched to any gene: 6. The CDR3 contains 15 residues. CDR3 DNA sequence: TGTGCCAGTAGTCAACAGGGGTCGGCTAATGAAAAACTGTTTTTT. Protein: CASSQQGSANEKLFF.

The chain has TRBV19 and TRBJ1-1; possible D gene TRBD1, 5 bases. Trimming took 3 bases from V and 3 from J, leaving 11 bases between them. CDR3 length: 14 amino acids. CDR1 is LNHDA and CDR2 is SQIVND in the germline V gene (reference sequence). Written as DNA, the CDR3 is TGTGCCAGTAGTATCCCCAGGGCACACACTGAAGCTTTCTTT. Its protein product is CASSIPRAHTEAFF.

The CDR3 nucleotides are TGTGCCAGCAGCGAAGGGTCAGCTAGCGGGAGGTGGACAGATACGCAGTATTTT. Translation: CASSEGSASGRWTDTQYF. The chain joins TRBV11-2 to TRBJ2-3; 11 nucleotides line up with TRBD2. The CDR3 contains 18 residues. Germline loops: CDR1 SGHAT, CDR2 FQNNGV. The V gene end was trimmed by 5 bases and the J gene end by 3 bases; junction bases not matched to a gene: 13.

V and J are TRBV9 and TRBJ2-2; D perhaps matches TRBD1 (6 bases). This CDR3 is 17 amino acids long. CDR1 and CDR2 (germline): SGDLS, YYNGEE. Trimming left V 0 bases short and J 3 bases short, with 15 bases between. CDR3 protein: CASSVDPHRVDTGELFF. CDR3 bases: TGTGCCAGCAGCGTAGACCCCCACAGGGTAGACACCGGGGAGCTGTTTTTT.

This sequence joins TRBV6-6 and TRBJ2-2; the D gene is possibly TRBD2 (6 bases). Germline V gene data show CDR1 as MNHNY and CDR2 as SVGAGI (reference sequence). The CDR3 consists of 14 residues. Between the trimmed V and J ends, which lost 4 bases and 5 bases, there was a span of 11 bases. The CDR3 loop is CASSSLEGTGELFF. DNA of the CDR3: TGTGCCAGCAGTTCCTTGGAGGGGACCGGGGAGCTGTTTTTT.

V and J are TRBV7-8 and TRBJ2-7, with 9 bases fitting TRBD2. Germline-derived CDR1 and CDR2 are SGHVS and FQNEAQ. This CDR3 spans 15 amino acids. The J segment lost 5 bases and the V segment lost 7 bases, leaving 12 bases of the junction unmatched. Here the CDR3 reads CASKRTSEFPHEQYF. The CDR3 DNA sequence: TGTGCCAGCAAAAGGACTAGCGAGTTTCCCCACGAGCAGTACTTC.

About this clone itself: A read error is possible here, since a much larger clone lies one base away. Other DNA sequences in this sample translate to the same CDR3. The rearrangement joins TRBV9 to TRBJ2-5; D may be TRBD1 or TRBD2 (5 bases each). V lost 0 bases and J lost 5, with 5 bases in between. The CDR3 is 12 amino acids. Germline V gene lookup returns CDR1 SGDLS and CDR2 YYNGEE. The CDR3 DNA reads as TGTGCCAGCAGCGTAGGGGGGGAGACCCAGTACTTC. Its translation is CASSVGGETQYF.

The V gene is TRBV7-9, the J gene TRBJ2-5, with 7 positions matching TRBD2. Germline trimming cut 0 bases from V and 5 bases from J; bases unmatched to any gene: 6. Germline V gene lookup returns CDR1 SEHNR and CDR2 FQNEAQ (reference sequence). The CDR3 loop spans 15 amino acids. Here the CDR3 reads CASSLAGGGMETQYF. The CDR3 region has the DNA TGTGCCAGCAGCTTAGCGGGCGGGGGAATGGAGACCCAGTACTTC. The full variable domain, its missing parts supplied by reference TRBV7-9 and TRBJ2-5, is DTGVSQNPRHKITKRGQNVTFRCDPISEHNRLYWYRQTLGQGPEFLTYFQNEAQLEKSRLLSDRFSAERPKGSFSTLEIQRTEQGDSAMYLCASSLAGGGMETQYFGPGTRLLVL.

The V and J genes are TRBV18 and TRBJ1-1, with D possibly being TRBD1 (5 bases). V was cut by 8 bases and J by 5 bases, with 15 bases left in between. Germline loops: CDR1 KGHSH, CDR2 LQKENI. CDR3 length equals 13 residues. This chain's CDR3 is CASTRGERTEAFF. The CDR3 coding sequence is TGTGCCAGCACTCGAGGGGAGCGGACTGAAGCTTTCTTT.

The chain combines TRBV29-1 with TRBJ2-7; 9 nucleotides align to TRBD1. Germline V gene sequence: CDR1 SQVTM, CDR2 ANQGSEA. This CDR3 region has 16 residues. Trimming cost V 4 bases and J 5 bases; bases outside gene matches: 15. The CDR3 here is CSVAMVKGQGGDEQYF. CDR3 sequence (DNA): TGCAGCGTTGCCATGGTAAAGGGACAGGGCGGCGACGAGCAGTACTTC.

The chain combines TRBV30 with TRBJ1-2; D unresolved. This CDR3 contains 12 residues. Trimming shortened V by 2 bases and J by 9 bases, and 13 bases separated the two germline ends. The germline gives CDR1 GTSNPN, CDR2 SVGIG (reference sequence). CDR3 amino acids: CAWSKSGASYTF. CDR3 bases: TGTGCCTGGAGTAAGTCCGGAGCCAGCTACACCTTC.

About this clone itself: Since a much larger clone is just one base distant, this may be a read error. The V gene is TRBV6-5, the J gene TRBJ2-7; tentatively, D is TRBD2 (6 bases). Germline V CDR1 and CDR2: MNHEY, SVGAGI. The V end was cut by 5 bases, the J end by 6 bases, with 11 bases between. The CDR3 length is 12 residues. DNA of the CDR3: TGTGCCAGCAGTCCCCTGGGGGGCGAGCAGTACTTC. Translation: CASSPLGGEQYF.

The chain carries TRBV7-2 and TRBJ2-7; tentative D call: TRBD2 (7 bases). Trimming took 3 bases from V and 2 from J, leaving 14 bases between them. From germline, CDR1 is SGHTA and CDR2 FQGNSA. The CDR3 runs to 15 residues. The CDR3: CASSFGGGVAYEQYF. CDR3 nucleotides: TGTGCCAGCAGCTTTGGCGGGGGCGTAGCCTACGAGCAGTACTTC. Complete variable domain (other parts from reference TRBV7-2 and TRBJ2-7): GAGVSQSPSNKVTEKGKDVELRCDPISGHTALYWYRQSLGQGLEFLIYFQGNSAPDKSGLPSDRFSAERTGGSVSTLTIQRTQQEDSAVYLCASSFGGGVAYEQYFGPGTRLTVT.

About this clone itself: This may come from a read error, since a much larger clone is one base off. This rearrangement joins TRBV7-2 to TRBJ2-5; tentative D call: TRBD2 (6 bases). Trimming took off 3 bases at V and 2 bases at J, with 10 bases between the two ends. CDR3 length equals 14 residues. CDR1 is SGHTA and CDR2 is FQGNSA in the germline V gene. The CDR3 DNA reads TGTGCCAGCAGCTTGGGTAGCGGACAAGAGACCCAGTACTTC. Translating it yields CASSLGSGQETQYF.

The rearrangement links TRBV13 to TRBJ1-2; no clear D. The CDR3 length is 14 residues. V was pared by 5 bases and J by 8 bases, with 18 bases between. Looked up from germline, CDR1 is PRHDT and CDR2 is FYEKMQ (reference sequence). The CDR3 reads CASSPGRADRGYTF. CDR3 nucleotides: TGTGCCAGCAGCCCTGGACGGGCTGATAGGGGCTACACCTTC.

This clone was counted between two and nine times. This chain joins TRBV10-3 and TRBJ1-1, with D perhaps matching TRBD1 (5 bases). The length of the CDR3 is 15 residues. V lost 4 bases, J lost 7 bases, and 19 bases lay in between. Germline V gene data show CDR1 as ENHRY and CDR2 as SYGVKD. DNA of the CDR3: TGTGCCATCAGTGTGGGACGGACGGGAACAGGTGAAGCTTTCTTT. Protein: CAISVGRTGTGEAFF.

The J gene is TRBJ1-2, the V gene TRBV11-2; 7 bases fit TRBD1. Trimming cost V 2 bases and J 0 bases; bases outside gene matches: 15. Germline assignment: CDR1 SGHAT and CDR2 FQNNGV. The CDR3 consists of 19 residues. The DNA of the CDR3 is TGTGCCAGCAGCTTAAGCTGGCCTGCTGGGACAGAAACTAACTATGGCTACACCTTC. Protein sequence: CASSLSWPAGTETNYGYTF.

The chain carries TRBV18 and TRBJ1-1; D call uncertain. The V end was cut by 3 bases, the J end by 5 bases, with 13 bases between. This CDR3 has 14 amino acids. Germline CDR1 and CDR2: KGHSH and LQKENI. The CDR3 sequence is CASSPLGSGTEAFF. DNA of the CDR3: TGTGCCAGCTCACCTCTGGGGTCAGGAACTGAAGCTTTCTTT.

The chain links TRBV7-9 to TRBJ1-4, with D hard to call. This CDR3 is built from 15 residues. CDR1 is SEHNR, CDR2 FQNEAQ, per germline (reference sequence). V lost 4 bases and J lost 0, with 9 bases in between. The CDR3 DNA sequence: TGTGCCAGCAGCTATGGGTCCTCAACTAATGAAAAACTGTTTTTT. Its protein is CASSYGSSTNEKLFF.

The rearrangement links TRBV6-1 to TRBJ2-3; 10 bases match TRBD1. Germline CDR1 and CDR2: MNHNS and SASEGT. This CDR3 comprises 15 residues. The V gene end was trimmed by 6 bases and the J gene end by 6 bases; junction bases not matched to a gene: 9. CDR3: CASRPGTGARDTQYF. The CDR3, as DNA: TGTGCCAGCAGACCCGGGACAGGGGCTCGGGATACGCAGTATTTT.

CDR3 residues: CASTFGDRSPLHF. The CDR3 DNA follows: TGTGCCAGCACTTTCGGGGATCGATCACCCCTCCACTTT. The J gene is TRBJ1-6, the V gene TRBV6-1; D uncertain. The CDR3 has 13 amino acids. CDR1 and CDR2 from the germline V gene are MNHNS and SASEGT. V shed 7 bases and J shed 10 bases, with 14 bases lying between them.

This clone showed up just a few times. CDR3 sequence: CASNPRVSGNTIYF. The CDR3 region has the DNA TGTGCCAGTAACCCACGAGTCTCTGGAAACACCATATATTTT. This chain uses TRBV2 with TRBJ1-3; unclear D gene. Germline values: CDR1 SNHLY, CDR2 FYNNEI. V was pared by 9 bases and J by 0 bases, with 12 bases between. This CDR3 region has 14 residues.

This clone was seen more than once but under ten times. J is TRBJ1-5 and V is TRBV30, with D unresolved. The V and J ends lost 0 bases and 7 bases respectively, with 16 bases between them. The CDR3 totals 15 residues. CDR1 is GTSNPN and CDR2 is SVGIG in the germline V gene (reference sequence). The CDR3 reads CAWSVRTGQRQPQHF. In DNA, the CDR3 is TGTGCCTGGAGTGTACGGACGGGCCAGCGGCAGCCCCAGCATTTT.

On this clone itself: A far bigger clonotype differs at one base, so this is likely a read error. In the same sample, other DNA sequences code for this CDR3. The rearrangement links TRBV5-1 to TRBJ1-1, with D possibly being TRBD1 (5 bases). Germline assignment: CDR1 SGHRS and CDR2 YFSETQ. The CDR3 spans 15 residues. The CDR3 sequence: CASSLVGGLNTEAFF. The CDR3 coding sequence is TGCGCCAGTAGCTTGGTCGGGGGATTGAACACTGAAGCTTTCTTT.